This is a list of T cell receptor beta chains from one sample in a study of cytomegalovirus exposure and HLA in healthy donors. Sequencing used immunoSEQ multiplex PCR; TCRdb keeps in-frame clones, though not all of them. The table lists around 200,000 clones, roughly 80% of them singletons, with about 3.8% in the top ten. Sequencing was performed on PBMCs. The receptors here all came from a man aged 50 to 59 in good health and CMV-seronegative. CDR3s include the opening cysteine and the closing phenylalanine or tryptophan. The D gene is left open where the match is weak. Rows may omit the clone size; those that give it use once, few, many or a size class.

abundance	j_gene	v_gene	d_gene	CDR3aa	CDR3nt
.	TRBJ2-7	TRBV5-6	TRBD1	CASSWGQSIYEQYF	TGTGCCAGCAGCTGGGGACAGTCAATCTACGAGCAGTACTTC
once	TRBJ1-3	TRBV23-1	.	CASSQSGLSGNTIYF	TGCGCCAGCAGTCAATCGGGCCTCTCTGGAAACACCATATATTTT
.	TRBJ2-1	TRBV10-3	.	CAISEVLGDEQFF	TGTGCCATCAGTGAGGTCTTAGGGGATGAGCAGTTCTTC
.	TRBJ2-3	TRBV6-5	.	CASRRSTDTQYF	TGTGCCAGCAGGAGGAGCACAGATACGCAGTATTTT
.	TRBJ1-2	TRBV4-1	.	CASSQVQGPNYGYTF	TGCGCCAGCAGCCAAGTCCAGGGGCCGAACTATGGCTACACCTTC
.	TRBJ1-4	TRBV6-5	.	CASSPPGRGKLFF	TGTGCCAGCAGTCCGCCGGGTCGCGGGAAACTGTTTTTT
.	TRBJ1-2	TRBV2	.	CASSEEFREGYTF	TGTGCCAGCAGTGAAGAATTCCGGGAGGGCTACACCTTC
.	TRBJ1-2	TRBV12-5	.	CASGFSANYGYTF	TGTGCTAGTGGTTTTAGCGCTAACTATGGCTACACCTTC
.	TRBJ1-2	TRBV29-1	.	CSVREYGYTF	TGCAGCGTTCGGGAATATGGCTACACCTTC
.	TRBJ2-7	TRBV19	.	CASSGGQFSYEQYF	TGTGCCAGTAGTGGCGGACAGTTCTCCTACGAGCAGTACTTC
once	TRBJ2-5	TRBV27	TRBD2	CASGPGTSGGETQYF	TGTGCCAGCGGCCCCGGGACTAGCGGGGGAGAGACCCAGTACTTC
.	TRBJ1-2	TRBV11-2	TRBD1	CASSSAKGQGTGYTF	TGTGCCAGCAGCTCTGCGAAGGGACAGGGAACTGGCTACACCTTC
.	TRBJ1-5	TRBV4-3	.	CASSQDLGSGILQPQHF	TGCGCCAGCAGCCAAGATCTTGGGAGTGGCATCCTTCAGCCCCAGCATTTT
.	TRBJ2-6	TRBV9	TRBD1	CASSVGAGGAKGANVLTF	TGTGCCAGCAGCGTAGGGGCAGGGGGCGCGAAAGGGGCCAACGTCCTGACTTTC
.	TRBJ1-1	TRBV18	.	CASSPEEGMNTEAFF	TGTGCCAGCTCACCAGAGGAGGGTATGAACACTGAAGCTTTCTTT
few	TRBJ2-7	TRBV6-1	TRBD1	CASSLTGAYEQYF	TGTGCCAGCAGTTTAACAGGGGCCTACGAGCAGTACTTC
once	TRBJ2-7	TRBV25-1	TRBD2	CASSSGGGWGYEQYF	TGTGCCAGCAGTAGCGGGGGAGGGTGGGGGTACGAGCAGTACTTC
few	TRBJ2-3	TRBV7-3	.	CASRLSGSVPQYF	TGTGCCAGCAGGCTATCGGGGAGCGTGCCGCAGTATTTT
.	TRBJ2-2	TRBV7-9	.	CSSSQVRPFNTGELFF	TGTTCCAGCAGCCAAGTGCGGCCGTTTAACACCGGGGAGCTGTTTTTT
.	TRBJ2-5	TRBV10-1	TRBD2	CASSTGAGDQETQYF	TGCGCCAGCAGTACCGGAGCGGGGGACCAAGAGACCCAGTACTTC
few	TRBJ1-4	TRBV2	.	CASRRGLDEKLFF	TGTGCCAGCAGGCGGGGGTTGGATGAAAAACTGTTTTTT
once	TRBJ2-7	TRBV11-3	.	CASSPGIPYEQYF	TGTGCCAGCAGCCCAGGGATACCCTACGAGCAGTACTTC
.	TRBJ2-1	TRBV5-1	TRBD1	CASSLEGGNSGSYNEQFF	TGCGCCAGCAGCTTGGAAGGGGGCAACAGTGGCTCCTACAATGAGCAGTTCTTC
.	TRBJ2-1	TRBV18	.	CASSPPGRGNEQFF	TGTGCCAGCTCACCACCGGGCCGAGGGAATGAGCAGTTCTTC
.	TRBJ2-2	TRBV28	.	CASSLSSGELFF	TGTGCCAGCAGTTTATCTTCCGGGGAGCTGTTTTTT
once	TRBJ1-1	TRBV7-7	TRBD1	CASSRTGGTEAFF	TGTGCTAGCAGCCGGACAGGGGGGACTGAAGCTTTCTTT
.	TRBJ2-6	TRBV4-3	.	CASSQEQLFSGANVLTF	TGCGCCAGCAGCCAAGAACAGCTTTTCTCTGGGGCCAACGTCCTGACTTTC
.	TRBJ2-7	TRBV7-9	.	CASSLAVQGPSYEQYF	TGTGCCAGCAGCTTAGCGGTCCAGGGCCCCTCCTACGAGCAGTACTTC
.	TRBJ1-2	TRBV5-1	TRBD1	CASKRDRGDYGYTF	TGCGCCAGCAAAAGGGACAGGGGAGACTATGGCTACACCTTC
.	TRBJ2-4	TRBV2	.	CASSPTGTLAKNIQYF	TGTGCCAGCAGCCCCACCGGTACCTTAGCCAAAAACATTCAGTACTTC
few	TRBJ2-1	TRBV2	TRBD2	CASSDKRIAGARVEQFF	TGTGCCAGCAGTGATAAGAGAATAGCGGGGGCTCGGGTTGAGCAGTTCTTC
.	TRBJ2-3	TRBV6-5	.	CASRGTALTDTQYF	TGTGCCAGCAGGGGGACTGCCCTGACAGATACGCAGTATTTT
.	TRBJ1-1	TRBV7-2	.	CASSWQGGTEAFF	TGTGCCAGCAGCTGGCAGGGAGGCACTGAAGCTTTCTTT
.	TRBJ1-4	TRBV18	.	CASSQDRVLNEKLFF	TGTGCCAGCTCACAAGACAGAGTCCTTAATGAAAAACTGTTTTTT
.	TRBJ2-7	TRBV9	.	CASSTGTEDEQYF	TGTGCCAGCAGCACAGGGACCGAGGACGAGCAGTACTTC
.	TRBJ2-6	TRBV13	.	CASRRWAVSGANVLTF	TGTGCCAGCAGGCGTTGGGCTGTCTCTGGGGCCAACGTCCTGACTTTC
.	TRBJ1-1	TRBV7-6	TRBD1	CASSPDRVTEAFF	TGTGCCAGCAGCCCCGACAGGGTCACTGAAGCTTTCTTT
.	TRBJ2-2	TRBV5-5	.	CASSLQINTGELFF	TGTGCCAGCAGCTTACAGATCAACACCGGGGAGCTGTTTTTT
.	TRBJ2-3	TRBV7-9	.	CSSSLVRGLLSTDTQYF	TGTTCCAGCAGCTTAGTAAGGGGCCTCCTTTCGACAGATACGCAGTATTTT
.	TRBJ1-1	TRBV27	.	CASSLSYMNTEAFF	TGTGCCAGCAGTTTATCTTATATGAACACTGAAGCTTTCTTT
.	TRBJ2-5	TRBV5-4	.	CASSLDTYETQYF	TGTGCCAGCAGCTTAGACACATACGAGACCCAGTACTTC
.	TRBJ2-1	TRBV2	.	CASSEGFSGEQFF	TGTGCCAGCAGTGAGGGCTTCTCAGGAGAGCAGTTCTTC